These 5 T cell receptor beta chains share one sample of origin, sequenced in a study of Ad26.COV2.S vaccination and SARS-CoV-2 variants. TCRdb's table, derived via immunoSEQ multiplex PCR, lists solely in-frame clones and lacks some. The sample records just over 350,000 clones, about 85% being singletons. As for treatment: around 19 received Ad26.COV2.S at low or high dose, single or two shots; 5 received placebo; per-sample allocation not given. Repertoires come from day 63 after the first vaccine or placebo injection. The sample here was peripheral blood, taken in a trial of Ad26.COV2.S vaccine versus placebo. These receptors all come from a person between 18 and 60 years old who received the Ad26.COV2.S COVID-19 vaccine or a placebo.

This clone was recorded a few times. The chain carries TRBV3-1 (or the pseudogene TRBV3-2) and TRBJ2-1; unclear D gene. CDR1 and CDR2 from the germline V gene are LGHDT and YNNKEL (reference sequence). The CDR3 runs 14 residues. V lost 0 bases and J 4 bases, leaving 7 bases between the germline ends. CDR3 coding DNA: TGTGCCAGCAGCCAAGATGACTCGTACAATGAGCAGTTCTTC. This sequence encodes CASSQDDSYNEQFF.

This chain links TRBV7-9 with TRBJ2-2; tentatively, D is TRBD1 (6 bases). This CDR3 spans 13 amino acids. Trimming removed 11 bases at V and 0 bases at J, with 10 bases between. Per germline, CDR1 SEHNR and CDR2 FQNEAQ (reference sequence). The CDR3, as DNA: TGTGCCTTCACAGGGTCGAACACCGGGGAGCTGTTTTTT. Its translation is CAFTGSNTGELFF.

V and J are TRBV5-1 and TRBJ2-5, with unresolved D. The V gene's germline CDR1 is SGHRS and CDR2 YFSETQ. The CDR3 has 13 amino acids. V lost 4 bases and J 3 bases, leaving 10 bases between the germline ends. CDR3 sequence (DNA): TGCGCCAGCAGCCAATACCCCAAAGAGACCCAGTACTTC. Amino acid sequence: CASSQYPKETQYF.

The chain links TRBV5-6 to TRBJ2-5; D is possibly TRBD1 (6 bases). V was trimmed by 1 base and J by 4 bases, leaving 11 bases between them. From germline, CDR1 is SGHDT and CDR2 YYEEEE. CDR3 length: 14 residues. CDR3 in amino acids: CASSLIQGGETQYF. In DNA form, the CDR3 reads TGTGCCAGCAGCTTGATACAGGGTGGAGAGACCCAGTACTTC.

The rearrangement uses TRBV5-1 and TRBJ2-7; TRBD1 matches at 8 bases. V shed 4 bases, J shed 5 bases, and the junction held 8 bases outside the gene matches. This CDR3 has 14 residues. Germline lookup yields CDR1 SGHRS and CDR2 YFSETQ. CDR3 amino acids: CASSQPQGADEQYF. CDR3 in DNA: TGCGCCAGCAGCCAACCCCAGGGGGCGGACGAGCAGTACTTC.